This T cell receptor (beta chain) is drawn from a study of shared clonotypes between healthy human individuals. The protocol was immunoSEQ multiplex PCR, while the TCRdb copy is restricted to in-frame clones and leaves out a portion. The data hold roughly 490,000 clones, with 79% observed a single time. V lost 5 bases, J lost 7 bases, and 8 bases stayed unmatched. From germline, CDR1 is MNHNY and CDR2 SVGAGI (reference sequence). The CDR3 contains 14 residues. The receptor's source is a middle-aged woman in good health. Some clones in this sample may be carry-over from other donors' samples. The chain recombines TRBV6-6 with TRBJ2-1, with 7 bases identical to TRBD1. The sequenced sample consisted of PBMCs. The CDR3 loop is CASSPDRVRNEQFF. CDR3 nucleotide sequence: TGTGCCAGCAGTCCTGACAGGGTGAGGAATGAGCAGTTCTTC.